This TCR beta chain is from a study of shared clonotypes between healthy human individuals (dated by TCRdb to 2018 to 2021). A note on the overall study: Two women and three men aged 18 to 49 years were included in the cohort. Per donor, three plates each were used for CD4 naive and CD4 memory, two for CD8 naive, and one for CD8 memory. To estimate repertoire size and how much clonotypes are shared between individuals, the study performed deep sequencing of blood TCR repertoires from roughly five healthy adults. Libraries were prepared and TCR repertoires were sequenced by different laboratories using diverse techniques, in order to increase sequencing depth and limit assay-specific biases. Each donor's leukapheresis produced roughly between roughly 0.85 and 9.5 billion PBMCs.

General conclusions and limits of the study: When several donors were compared, the shared fraction of clonotypes was about 5.2% for naive CD4, around 3.5% for naive CD8, 2.3% for memory CD4, and about 0.36% for memory CD8. Sampling was limited to blood, and TCR repertoires in tissue likely differ from TCR repertoires in blood. Pairwise subsampling led to the expectation that sequencing depth would affect the degree of clonotype sharing among donors. Naive subsets generally had larger estimated clonotype richness than memory subsets. Incomplete sequencing was indicated by rarefaction of sorted-subset datasets, despite the large sequencing depth. Higher generation probabilities were observed for clonotypes shared by all four sorted-subset donors than for non-shared clonotypes. The small number of donors limited the genetic and exposure-history diversity represented.

Comment on this clone: Its antigen is not yet known. It has no much larger one-base neighbor in the sample; base qualities were not kept.

Using the deep immunoSEQ assay, multiplex PCR amplified TCR CDR3 regions from genomic DNA. Extracted genomic DNA from each cell subset was spread evenly across all wells of several immunoSEQ 96-well plates, with each plate serving as a replicate. Each replicate PCR for sorted subsets received about 180 ng genomic DNA, equal to 28,000 or so T cell genomes. The purified libraries were quantified using a Qubit 3.0 fluorometer, sized with a Bioanalyzer 2100, and then quantified again using the KAPA Library Quantification kit. Every immunoSEQ 96-well plate was sequenced on a separate single-read 150-cycle Illumina NextSeq 550 flow cell. In the paper's pipeline: The immunoSEQ output contained only junctional sequences without quality scores, so filtering could not match that applied to full-length reads. Sequences were annotated with PyIR, a Python wrapper for IgBLAST v1.9, and V/J genes and CDR3 were assigned using IMGT germline references. Any read was removed if the V/J assignment was weak (E-value above 1e-6), the CDR3 was missing, or the read contained stop codons, out-of-frame junctions, or ambiguous translated residues. V3J clonotypes were defined as sequences sharing the same inferred V gene, J gene, and CDR3 amino acid sequence. Percentage overlap between repertoires was computed as shared unique clonotypes divided by the size of the smaller repertoire. Three approaches were used to assess repertoire richness: RTK rarefaction, the Chao1 estimator, and Recon v2.1 estimates of unobserved clonotypes. Generation probabilities for all TCRbeta clonotypes obtained by the gDNA method from a handful of donors were computed using OLGA. This immuneACCESS table, as held by TCRdb, lists in-frame sequences with V and J called but not all clones. Of the missing ones, under half trace to an unresolved V gene in checked studies; the others have no known cause. Clone size and V and J calls were adopted from that table, with D and trimming inferred from the DNA. Across this sample there are about 2.4 million clones, with 90% to 95% seen only once. 0.36% of the sample belongs to the ten largest clones.

The donors were healthy, HIV-negative adults who had no recently reported acute infections or vaccinations. All donors were Caucasian adults living in Nashville, Tennessee, USA. CD4+ T cells were enriched by magnetic negative selection; naive cells were then positively selected on CD45RA, and the negative fraction formed the memory subset. Blood was obtained by leukapheresis, after which PBMCs were separated by Ficoll-Histopaque density gradient centrifugation and cryopreserved in liquid nitrogen vapor phase. Purity and quantity of every magnetically sorted T cell population were checked by analytical flow cytometry. From each sorted fraction, genomic DNA was isolated and quantified by UV absorbance on a Nanodrop 2000c. V is cut by 7 bases and J by 5 bases, and the space between the germline ends is 12 bases. The germline V gene provides CDR1 SQVTM and CDR2 ANQGSEA. Including cysteine and phenylalanine, the CDR3 has 12 amino acids. The entry retains the CDR3 DNA only, 36 bases that are in frame from base 1.

The sequenced sample was naive CD4+ T cells from PBMCs. In the paper's terms, the cell subset or site label means: CD45RA+ positively selected. The origin of this receptor is a man between 18 and 29 years old in good health. Some clones in this sample may be carry-over from other donors' samples. The rearrangement joined TRBV29-1 to TRBJ1-5, with the D segment identity uncertain. The DNA is as follows: TGCAGCGGGGGATTCCTGGATCAGCCCCAGCATTTT. Translated, this is CSGGFLDQPQHF.